This T cell receptor beta chain was identified during a study of blood T cell repertoires in COVID-19. How the authors handled the data: From reference gene primer amplification, estimates of nucleated cell counts were derived. Only in-frame clones appear in the TCRdb table, and some are missing; sequencing was by immunoSEQ multiplex PCR. V and J calls and clone size are given by that table; D and trimming were obtained from the DNA. The sample lists over 300,000 clones, 89% occurring once. Before being deemed recovered, Cohort 3 donors had two negative PCRs, clearance, or symptom resolution. The CDR3 is made up of 14 amino acids. Germline CDR1 and CDR2: SNHLY and FYNNEI. Trimming cost V 7 bases and J 2 bases, with 13 bases left between them.

The V gene is TRBV2, the J gene TRBJ2-3; D may be TRBD2 (7 bases). The sequence was obtained from a middle-aged woman who had recovered from COVID-19. The sequenced sample was PBMCs or T cells enriched from blood (not recorded which). CDR3 sequence: CASKGGVFTDTQYF. The CDR3 DNA reads as TGTGCCAGCAAGGGGGGGGTCTTCACAGATACGCAGTATTTT. The full variable domain, in which reference TRBV2 and TRBJ2-3 provide the parts outside the CDR3, is EPEVTQTPSHQVTQMGQEVILRCVPISNHLYFYWYRQILGQKVEFLVSFYNNEISEKSEIFDDQFSVERPDGSNFTLKIRSTKLEDSAMYFCASKGGVFTDTQYFGPGTRLTVL.